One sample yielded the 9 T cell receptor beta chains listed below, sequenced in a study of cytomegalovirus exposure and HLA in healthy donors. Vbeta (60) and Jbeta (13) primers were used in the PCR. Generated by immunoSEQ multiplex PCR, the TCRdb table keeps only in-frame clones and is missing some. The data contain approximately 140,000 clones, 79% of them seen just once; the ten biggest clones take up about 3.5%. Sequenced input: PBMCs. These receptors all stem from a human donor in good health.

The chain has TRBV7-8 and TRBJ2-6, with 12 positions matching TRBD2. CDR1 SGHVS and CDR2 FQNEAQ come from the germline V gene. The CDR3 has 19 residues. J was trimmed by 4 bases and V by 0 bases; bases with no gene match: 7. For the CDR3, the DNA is TGTGCCAGCAGCTTAGCACTTCTAGCGGGGGGGCTCGGGGCCAACGTCCTGACTTTC. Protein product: CASSLALLAGGLGANVLTF.

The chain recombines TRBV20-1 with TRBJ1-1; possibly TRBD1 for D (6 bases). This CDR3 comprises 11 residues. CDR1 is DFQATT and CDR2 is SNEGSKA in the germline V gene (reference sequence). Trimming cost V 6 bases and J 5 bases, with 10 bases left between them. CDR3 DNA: TGCAGTGCAGGGGGAGTAACTGAAGCTTTCTTT. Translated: CSAGGVTEAFF.

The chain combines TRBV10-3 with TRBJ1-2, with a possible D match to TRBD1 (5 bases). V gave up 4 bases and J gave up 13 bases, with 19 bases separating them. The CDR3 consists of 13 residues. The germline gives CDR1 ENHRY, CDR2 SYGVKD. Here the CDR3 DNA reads TGTGCCATCAGTGTATCCGGTGTAGGGGAATGCACCTTC. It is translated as CAISVSGVGECTF.

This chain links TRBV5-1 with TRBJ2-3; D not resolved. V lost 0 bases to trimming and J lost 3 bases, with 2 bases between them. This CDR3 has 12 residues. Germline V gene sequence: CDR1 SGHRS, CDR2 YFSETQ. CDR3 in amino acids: CASSLATDTQYF. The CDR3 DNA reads TGCGCCAGCAGCTTGGCGACAGATACGCAGTATTTT.

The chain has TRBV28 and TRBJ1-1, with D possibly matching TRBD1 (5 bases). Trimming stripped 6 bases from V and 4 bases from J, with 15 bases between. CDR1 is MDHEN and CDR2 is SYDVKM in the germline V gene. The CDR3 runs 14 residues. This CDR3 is CASSSTGEATEAFF. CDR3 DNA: TGTGCCAGCAGCTCCACGGGGGAGGCCACTGAAGCTTTCTTT. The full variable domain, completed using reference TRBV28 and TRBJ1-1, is DVKVTQSSRYLVKRTGEKVFLECVQDMDHENMFWYRQDPGLGLRLIYFSYDVKMKEKGDIPEGYSVSREKKERFSLILESASTNQTSMYLCASSSTGEATEAFFGQGTRLTVV.

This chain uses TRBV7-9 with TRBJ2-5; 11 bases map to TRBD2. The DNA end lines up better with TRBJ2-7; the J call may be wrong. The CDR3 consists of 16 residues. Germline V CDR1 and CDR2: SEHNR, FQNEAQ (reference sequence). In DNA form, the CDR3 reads TGTGCCAGCAGCTTAGGGCAGGTTAGCGGGAGGGCCGAGCAGTACTTC. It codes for CASSLGQVSGRAEQYF.

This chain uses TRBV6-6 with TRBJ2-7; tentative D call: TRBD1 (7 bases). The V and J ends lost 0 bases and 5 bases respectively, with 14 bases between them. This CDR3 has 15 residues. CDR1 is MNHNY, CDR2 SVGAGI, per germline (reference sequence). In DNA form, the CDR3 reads TGTGCCAGCAGTTACTCGAGGGCAGGGGGGAACGAGCAGTACTTC. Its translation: CASSYSRAGGNEQYF.

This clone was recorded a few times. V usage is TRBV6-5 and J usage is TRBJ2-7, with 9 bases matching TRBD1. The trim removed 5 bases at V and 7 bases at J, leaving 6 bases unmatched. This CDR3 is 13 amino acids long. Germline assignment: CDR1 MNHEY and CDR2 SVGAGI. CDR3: CASSRDRVGEQYF. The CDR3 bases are TGTGCCAGCAGTAGGGACAGGGTCGGGGAGCAGTACTTC.

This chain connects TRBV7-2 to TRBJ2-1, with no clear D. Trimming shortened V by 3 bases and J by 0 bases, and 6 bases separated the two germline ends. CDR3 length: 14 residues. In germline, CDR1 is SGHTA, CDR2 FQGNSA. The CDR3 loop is CASSLSSSYNEQFF. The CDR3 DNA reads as TGTGCCAGCAGCTTGTCCAGCTCCTACAATGAGCAGTTCTTC.